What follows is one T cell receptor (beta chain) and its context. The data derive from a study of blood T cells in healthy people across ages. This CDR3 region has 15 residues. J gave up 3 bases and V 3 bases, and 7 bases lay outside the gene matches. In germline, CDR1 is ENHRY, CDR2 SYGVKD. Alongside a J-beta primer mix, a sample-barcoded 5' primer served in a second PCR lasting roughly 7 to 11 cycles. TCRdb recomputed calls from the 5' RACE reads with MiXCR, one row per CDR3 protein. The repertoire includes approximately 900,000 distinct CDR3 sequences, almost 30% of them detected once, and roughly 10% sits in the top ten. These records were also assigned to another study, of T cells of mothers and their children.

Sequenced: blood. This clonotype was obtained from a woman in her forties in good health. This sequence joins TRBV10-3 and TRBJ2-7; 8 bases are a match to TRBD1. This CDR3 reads CAISDQGANIYEQYF. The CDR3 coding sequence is TGTGCCATCAGTGACCAGGGGGCCAATATCTACGAGCAGTACTTC.